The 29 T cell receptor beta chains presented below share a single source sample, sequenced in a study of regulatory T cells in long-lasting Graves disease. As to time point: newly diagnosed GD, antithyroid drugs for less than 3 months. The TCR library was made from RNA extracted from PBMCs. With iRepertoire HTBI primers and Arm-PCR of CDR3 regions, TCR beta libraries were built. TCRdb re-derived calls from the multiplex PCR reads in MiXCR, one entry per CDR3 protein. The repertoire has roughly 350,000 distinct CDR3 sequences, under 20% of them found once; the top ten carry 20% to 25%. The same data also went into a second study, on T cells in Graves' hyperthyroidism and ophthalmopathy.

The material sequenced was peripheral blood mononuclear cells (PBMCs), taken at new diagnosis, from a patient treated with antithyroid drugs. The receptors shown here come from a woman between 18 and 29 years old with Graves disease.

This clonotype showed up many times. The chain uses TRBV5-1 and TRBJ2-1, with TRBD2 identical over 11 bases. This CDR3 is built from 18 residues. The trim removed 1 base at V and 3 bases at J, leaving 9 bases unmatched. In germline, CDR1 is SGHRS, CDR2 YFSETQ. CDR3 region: CASSLMSSGGLNYNEQFF. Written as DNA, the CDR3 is TGCGCCAGCAGCTTGATGTCTAGCGGGGGGCTCAACTACAATGAGCAGTTCTTC.

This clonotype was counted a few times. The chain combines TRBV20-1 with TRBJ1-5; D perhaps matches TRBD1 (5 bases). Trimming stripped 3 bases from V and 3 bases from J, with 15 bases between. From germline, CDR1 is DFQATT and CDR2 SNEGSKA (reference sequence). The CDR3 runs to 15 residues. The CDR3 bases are TGCAGTGCTAGTACCCCAGGGATGATCAATCAGCCCCAGCATTTT. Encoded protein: CSASTPGMINQPQHF.

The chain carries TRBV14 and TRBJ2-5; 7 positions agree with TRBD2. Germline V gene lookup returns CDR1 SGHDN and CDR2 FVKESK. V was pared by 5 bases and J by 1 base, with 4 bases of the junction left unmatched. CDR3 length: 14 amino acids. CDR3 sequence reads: CASSKRDFQETQYF. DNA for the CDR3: TGTGCCAGCAGCAAGCGGGACTTCCAAGAGACCCAGTACTTC.

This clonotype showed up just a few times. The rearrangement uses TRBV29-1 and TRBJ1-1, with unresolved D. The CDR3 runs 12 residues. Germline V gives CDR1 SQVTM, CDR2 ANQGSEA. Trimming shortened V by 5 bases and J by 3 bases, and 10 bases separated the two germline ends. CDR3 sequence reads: CSVPVRDTEAFF. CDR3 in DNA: TGCAGCGTTCCTGTCCGGGACACTGAAGCTTTCTTT.

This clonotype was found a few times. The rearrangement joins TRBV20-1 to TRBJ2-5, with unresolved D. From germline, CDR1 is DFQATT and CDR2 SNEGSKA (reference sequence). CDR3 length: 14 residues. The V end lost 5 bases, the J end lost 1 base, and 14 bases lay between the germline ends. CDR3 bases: TGCAGTGCTTATGGGCCCTATCCCCAAGAGACCCAGTACTTC. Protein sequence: CSAYGPYPQETQYF.

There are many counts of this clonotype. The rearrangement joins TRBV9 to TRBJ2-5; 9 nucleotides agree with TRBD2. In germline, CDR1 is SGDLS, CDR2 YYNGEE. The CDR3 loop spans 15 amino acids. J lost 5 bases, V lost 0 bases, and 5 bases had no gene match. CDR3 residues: CASSVAAGGGETQYF. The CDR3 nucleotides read TGTGCCAGCAGCGTAGCAGCGGGGGGCGGTGAGACCCAGTACTTC.

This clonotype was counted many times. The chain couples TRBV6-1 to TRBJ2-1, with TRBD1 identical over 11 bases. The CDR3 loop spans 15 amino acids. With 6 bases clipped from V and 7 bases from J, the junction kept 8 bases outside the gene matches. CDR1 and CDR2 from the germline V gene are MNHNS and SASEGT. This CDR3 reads CASRLGQGARNEQFF. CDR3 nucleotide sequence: TGTGCCAGCAGACTCGGACAGGGGGCGAGGAATGAGCAGTTCTTC.

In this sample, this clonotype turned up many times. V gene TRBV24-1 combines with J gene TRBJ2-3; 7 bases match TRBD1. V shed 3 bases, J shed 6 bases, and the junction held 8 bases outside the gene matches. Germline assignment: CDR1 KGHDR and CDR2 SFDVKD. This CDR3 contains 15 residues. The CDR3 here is CATSDPQGELDTQYF. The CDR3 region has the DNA TGTGCCACCAGTGATCCGCAGGGGGAATTGGATACGCAGTATTTT.

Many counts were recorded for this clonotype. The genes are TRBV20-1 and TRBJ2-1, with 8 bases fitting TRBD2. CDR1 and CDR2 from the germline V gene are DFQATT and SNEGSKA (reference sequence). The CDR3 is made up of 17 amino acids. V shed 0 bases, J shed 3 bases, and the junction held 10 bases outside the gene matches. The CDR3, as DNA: TGCAGTGCTAGAGATCGGAGCGGGAGAGGAGTCTACAATGAGCAGTTCTTC. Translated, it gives CSARDRSGRGVYNEQFF.

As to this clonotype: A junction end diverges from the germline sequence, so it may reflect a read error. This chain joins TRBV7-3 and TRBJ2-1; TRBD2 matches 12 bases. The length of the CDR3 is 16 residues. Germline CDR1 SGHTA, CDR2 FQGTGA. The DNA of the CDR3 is TGTGCTAGCAGCTTAGTAGCTAGCGGGAGGGGCAATGAGCAGTTCTTC. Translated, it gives CASSLVASGRGNEQFF.

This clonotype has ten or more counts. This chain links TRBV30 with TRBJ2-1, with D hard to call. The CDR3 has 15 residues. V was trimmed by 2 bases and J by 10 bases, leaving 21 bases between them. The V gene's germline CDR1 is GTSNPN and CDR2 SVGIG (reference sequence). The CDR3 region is CAWSSPRRVYREQFF. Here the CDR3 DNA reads TGTGCCTGGAGTTCCCCGAGGCGAGTTTACCGGGAGCAGTTCTTC. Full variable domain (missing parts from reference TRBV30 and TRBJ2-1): SQTIHQWPATLVQPVGSPLSLECTVEGTSNPNLYWYRQAAGRGLQLLFYSVGIGQISSEVPQNLSASRPQDRQFILSSKKLLLSDSGFYLCAWSSPRRVYREQFFGPGTRLTVL.

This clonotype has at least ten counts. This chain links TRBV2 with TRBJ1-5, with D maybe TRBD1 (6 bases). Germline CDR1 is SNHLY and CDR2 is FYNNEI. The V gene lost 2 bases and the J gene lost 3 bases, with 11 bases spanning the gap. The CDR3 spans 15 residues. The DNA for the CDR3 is TGTGCCAGCAGTGAATCAGGGGACTACAATCAGCCCCAGCATTTT. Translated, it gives CASSESGDYNQPQHF.

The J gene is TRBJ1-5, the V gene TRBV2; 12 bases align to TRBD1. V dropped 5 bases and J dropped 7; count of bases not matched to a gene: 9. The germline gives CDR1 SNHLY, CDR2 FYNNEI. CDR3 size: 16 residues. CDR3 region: CASSLSGTGGDQPQHF. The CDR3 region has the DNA TGTGCCAGCAGTTTGTCCGGGACAGGGGGCGACCAGCCCCAGCATTTT.

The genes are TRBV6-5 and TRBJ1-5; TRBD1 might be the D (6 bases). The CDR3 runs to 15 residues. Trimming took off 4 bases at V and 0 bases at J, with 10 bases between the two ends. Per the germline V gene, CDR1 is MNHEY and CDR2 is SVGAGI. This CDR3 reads CASSWRTVSNQPQHF. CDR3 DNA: TGTGCCAGCAGTTGGCGGACAGTTAGCAATCAGCCCCAGCATTTT.

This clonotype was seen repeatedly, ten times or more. CDR3 sequence reads: CSVATRGTTDTQYF. The CDR3 DNA sequence: TGCAGCGTTGCCACTAGGGGCACTACAGATACGCAGTATTTT. The V and J genes are TRBV29-1 and TRBJ2-3, with D perhaps being TRBD1 or TRBD2 (5 bases each). Germline loops: CDR1 SQVTM, CDR2 ANQGSEA. Trimming removed 4 bases at V and 3 bases at J, with 14 bases between. The CDR3 spans 14 residues.

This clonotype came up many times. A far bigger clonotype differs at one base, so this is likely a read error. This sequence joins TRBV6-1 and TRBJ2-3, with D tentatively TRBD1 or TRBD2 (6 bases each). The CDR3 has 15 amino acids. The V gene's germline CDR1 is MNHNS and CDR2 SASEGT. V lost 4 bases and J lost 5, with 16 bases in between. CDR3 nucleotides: TGTGCCAGCAGTGGGAAACAGGGAGGCGGAGATACGCAGTATTTT. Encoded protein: CASSGKQGGGDTQYF.

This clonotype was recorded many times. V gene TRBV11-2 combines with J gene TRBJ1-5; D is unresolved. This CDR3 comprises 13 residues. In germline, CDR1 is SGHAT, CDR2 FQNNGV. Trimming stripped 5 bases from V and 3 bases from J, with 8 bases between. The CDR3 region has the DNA TGTGCCAGCAGCAATGACAACAATCAGCCCCAGCATTTT. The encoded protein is CASSNDNNQPQHF.

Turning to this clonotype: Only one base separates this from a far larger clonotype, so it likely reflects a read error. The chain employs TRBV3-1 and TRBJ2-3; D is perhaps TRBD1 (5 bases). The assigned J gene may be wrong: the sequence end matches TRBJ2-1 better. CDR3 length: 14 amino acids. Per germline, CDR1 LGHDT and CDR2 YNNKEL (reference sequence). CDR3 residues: CASSQEGVRDEQFF. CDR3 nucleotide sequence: TGTGCCAGCAGCCAAGAAGGGGTACGCGATGAGCAGTTCTTC.

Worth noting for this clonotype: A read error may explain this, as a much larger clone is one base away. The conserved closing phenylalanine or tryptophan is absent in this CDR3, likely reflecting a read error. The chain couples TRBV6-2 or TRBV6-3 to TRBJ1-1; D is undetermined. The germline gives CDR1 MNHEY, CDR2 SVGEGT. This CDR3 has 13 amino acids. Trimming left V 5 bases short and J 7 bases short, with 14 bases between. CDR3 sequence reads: CASSLVLRGEAFS. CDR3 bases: TGTGCCAGCAGTCTAGTCCTCCGGGGTGAAGCTTTCTCT.

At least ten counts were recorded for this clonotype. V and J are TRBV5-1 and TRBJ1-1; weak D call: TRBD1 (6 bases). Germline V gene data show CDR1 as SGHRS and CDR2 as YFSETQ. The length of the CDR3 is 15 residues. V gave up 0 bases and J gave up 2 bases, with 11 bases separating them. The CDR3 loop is CASSLEGGPNTEAFF. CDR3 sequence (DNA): TGCGCCAGCAGCTTGGAGGGGGGCCCTAACACTGAAGCTTTCTTT.

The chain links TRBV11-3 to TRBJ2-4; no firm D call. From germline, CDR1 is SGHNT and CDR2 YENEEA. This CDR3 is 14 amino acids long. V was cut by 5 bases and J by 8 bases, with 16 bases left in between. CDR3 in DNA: TGTGCCAGCAGCCCAACTGGCGAGGCGTACATTCAGTACTTC. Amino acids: CASSPTGEAYIQYF.

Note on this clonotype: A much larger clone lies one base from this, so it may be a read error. The CDR3 protein is CASSLVGATYEQYF. In nucleotides, the CDR3 is TGTGCCAGCAGCTTAGTGGGGGCAACCTACGAGCAGTACTTC. The genes are TRBV7-8 and TRBJ2-7, with D possibly matching TRBD1 (6 bases). Germline loops: CDR1 SGHVS, CDR2 FQNEAQ. There are 14 residues in the CDR3. V was pared by 1 base and J by 2 bases, with 9 bases between.

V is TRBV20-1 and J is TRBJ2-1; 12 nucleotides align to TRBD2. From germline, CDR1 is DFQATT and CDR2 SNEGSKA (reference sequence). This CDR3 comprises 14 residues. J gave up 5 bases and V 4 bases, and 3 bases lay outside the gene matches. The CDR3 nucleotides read TGCAGTGCTACCCTAGCGGGGGGGAACAATGAGCAGTTCTTC. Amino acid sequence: CSATLAGGNNEQFF.

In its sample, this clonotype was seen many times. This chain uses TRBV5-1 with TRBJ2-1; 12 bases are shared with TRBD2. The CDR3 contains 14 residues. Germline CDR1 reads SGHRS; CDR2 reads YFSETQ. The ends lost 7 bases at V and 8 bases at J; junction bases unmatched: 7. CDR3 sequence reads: CASSPSGGAYEQFF. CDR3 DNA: TGCGCCAGCTCCCCTAGCGGGGGGGCGTATGAGCAGTTCTTC.

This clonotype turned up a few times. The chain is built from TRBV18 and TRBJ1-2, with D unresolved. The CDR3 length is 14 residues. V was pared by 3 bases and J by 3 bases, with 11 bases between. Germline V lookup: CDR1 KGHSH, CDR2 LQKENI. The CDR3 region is CASSPAVTDYGYTF. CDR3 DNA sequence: TGTGCCAGCTCACCGGCGGTAACCGACTATGGCTACACCTTC.

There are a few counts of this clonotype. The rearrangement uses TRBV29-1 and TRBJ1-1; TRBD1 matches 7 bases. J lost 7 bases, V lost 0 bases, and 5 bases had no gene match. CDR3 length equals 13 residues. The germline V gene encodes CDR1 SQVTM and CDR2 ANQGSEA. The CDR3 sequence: CSVEEETGLEAFF. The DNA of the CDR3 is TGCAGCGTTGAAGAGGAGACAGGGCTTGAAGCTTTCTTT. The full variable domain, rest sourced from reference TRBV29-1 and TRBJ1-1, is SAVISQKPSRDICQRGTSLTIQCQVDSQVTMMFWYRQQPGQSLTLIATANQGSEATYESGFVIDKFPISRPNLTFSTLTVSNMSPEDSSIYLCSVEEETGLEAFFGQGTRLTVV.

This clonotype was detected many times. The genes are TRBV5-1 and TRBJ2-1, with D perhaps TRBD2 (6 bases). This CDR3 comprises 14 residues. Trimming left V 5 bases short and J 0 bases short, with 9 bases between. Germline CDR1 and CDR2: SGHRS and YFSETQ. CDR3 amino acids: CASRVGGSYNEQFF. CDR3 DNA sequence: TGCGCCAGCAGGGTGGGAGGCTCCTACAATGAGCAGTTCTTC.

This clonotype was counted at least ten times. The DNA of the CDR3 is TGTGCCAGCAGCTTGGACAGGGTAACGGAGACCCAGTACTTC. Encoded protein: CASSLDRVTETQYF. This chain uses TRBV7-9 with TRBJ2-5; 8 nucleotides agree with TRBD1. J gave up 5 bases and V 3 bases, and 5 bases lay outside the gene matches. There are 14 residues in the CDR3. CDR1 is SEHNR, CDR2 FQNEAQ, per germline (reference sequence). Combining the CDR3 with reference TRBV7-9 and TRBJ2-5 gives the whole variable domain DTGVSQNPRHKITKRGQNVTFRCDPISEHNRLYWYRQTLGQGPEFLTYFQNEAQLEKSRLLSDRFSAERPKGSFSTLEIQRTEQGDSAMYLCASSLDRVTETQYFGPGTRLLVL.

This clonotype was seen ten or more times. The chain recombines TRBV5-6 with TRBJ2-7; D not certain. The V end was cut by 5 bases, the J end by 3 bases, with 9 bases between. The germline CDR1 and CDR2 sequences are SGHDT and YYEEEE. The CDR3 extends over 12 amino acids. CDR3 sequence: CASSSGDYEQYF. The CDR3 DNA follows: TGTGCCAGCAGTTCTGGCGACTACGAGCAGTACTTC.